A single TCR beta chain is shown here with its context. Its antigen remains unidentified. This record comes from a study of cytomegalovirus exposure and HLA in healthy donors. About the research overall: The early release's HLA-typed donors yielded roughly 85 million unique TCRs.

The study ran its PCR with 60 Vbeta and 13 Jbeta primers. TCRdb keeps only in-frame clones here, not all; method: immunoSEQ multiplex PCR. The sample holds some 270,000 clones, over 70% seen once. The study's findings and limits: Rare sequences made up most TCRs, while some public TCRs were found in many donors. Further analysis, carried out later, found HLA-associated TCR beta chains more clonally expanded than equally common other chains. Later work associated 16,951 TCR beta sequences with HLA alleles at 0.05 false discovery rate.

The V gene's germline CDR1 is SGHNT and CDR2 YYREEE (reference sequence). CDR3 length: 18 amino acids. Unmatched junction bases numbered 9, after V lost 4 bases and J lost 0 bases. The chain combines TRBV5-4 with TRBJ1-5, with 11 bases that match TRBD1. The sample taken for sequencing was PBMCs. The source of this sequence is a girl aged 2 to 10 in good health and CMV-seronegative. CDR3 nucleotides: TGTGCCAGCAGCGATGGGACAGGGGGACTTTATAGCAATCAGCCCCAGCATTTT. Its translation is CASSDGTGGLYSNQPQHF.